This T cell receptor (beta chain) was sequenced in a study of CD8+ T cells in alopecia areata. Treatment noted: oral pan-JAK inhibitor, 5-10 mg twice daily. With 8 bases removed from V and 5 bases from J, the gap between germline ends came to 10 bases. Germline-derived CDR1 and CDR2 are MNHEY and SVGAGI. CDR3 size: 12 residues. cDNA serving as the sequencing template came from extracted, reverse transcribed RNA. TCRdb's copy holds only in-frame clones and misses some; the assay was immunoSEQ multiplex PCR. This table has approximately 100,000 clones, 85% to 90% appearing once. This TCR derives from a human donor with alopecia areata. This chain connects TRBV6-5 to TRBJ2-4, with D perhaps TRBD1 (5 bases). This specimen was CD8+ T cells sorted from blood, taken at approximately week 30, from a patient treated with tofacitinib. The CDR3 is CASQGPENIQYF. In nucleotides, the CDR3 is TGTGCCAGCCAGGGTCCCGAAAACATTCAGTACTTC.